This entry describes one TCR beta chain. The authors' processing: From reference gene primer amplification, estimates of nucleated cell counts were derived. Using immunoSEQ multiplex PCR, the repertoire was profiled, and TCRdb retains in-frame clones only, with some absent. The DNA was the basis for D and trimming; V, J and clone size are from that table. The sample carries fewer than 100,000 clones, approximately 87% recorded once. This sample was taken from a study of blood T cell repertoires in COVID-19. For the study at large: Samples came from the United States, Italy and Spain, spanning acute and convalescent COVID-19. PBMCs, B-cell-depleted T cells, or T cells provided the cDNA or gDNA that made up the material.

V lost 4 bases to trimming and J lost 3 bases, with 15 bases between them. Germline CDR1 is MNHEY and CDR2 is SVGAGI. The CDR3 contains 15 residues. J is TRBJ1-2 and V is TRBV6-5, with no clear D. The receptor was isolated from a human donor in a cohort sampled during active COVID-19. The specimen was peripheral blood. The CDR3 reads CASSSRRTQDYGYTF. The CDR3 nucleotides read TGTGCCAGCAGTTCAAGACGGACTCAAGACTATGGCTACACCTTC.